These 23 T cell receptor beta chains share one sample of origin, sequenced in a study of blood T cells in healthy people across ages. Through a sample-barcoded 5' primer and a J-beta primer mix, a second PCR was run for about 7 to 12 cycles. TCRdb called the 5' RACE reads again in MiXCR, with one record for every CDR3 protein. Counted here are just over 1 million distinct CDR3 sequences, 40% to 50% occurring once; the ten biggest clones make up approximately 17%. The sample taken for sequencing was blood. These receptors originate from a woman aged 60-75 years in good health.

The V and J genes are TRBV9 and TRBJ1-1; 11 nucleotides agree with TRBD1. This CDR3 comprises 17 residues. V was clipped by 4 bases and J by 3 bases; unmatched bases: 11. CDR1 and CDR2 from the germline V gene are SGDLS and YYNGEE. The CDR3 nucleotides read TGTGCCAGCAGCAGGCTATTAGGACAGGGGGCGGACACTGAAGCTTTCTTT. Amino acid sequence: CASSRLLGQGADTEAFF.

V and J are TRBV12-3 or TRBV12-4 and TRBJ1-2; D not certain. V was pared by 7 bases and J by 4 bases, with 13 bases between. This CDR3 comprises 13 residues. CDR3 region: CASTRLGGYGYTF. Written as DNA, the CDR3 is TGTGCCAGCACTCGTTTGGGCGGCTATGGCTACACCTTC.

DNA for the CDR3: TGTGCCAGCAGTGGACAGGGGGCTCGGCTTGGCTACACCTTC. Its translation is CASSGQGARLGYTF. The V gene is TRBV2, the J gene TRBJ1-2; 10 bases align to TRBD1. The CDR3 loop spans 14 amino acids. J gave up 7 bases and V 4 bases, and 6 bases lay outside the gene matches. CDR1 is SNHLY, CDR2 FYNNEI, per germline.

The chain uses TRBV6-5 and TRBJ1-6; D remains ambiguous. CDR1 and CDR2 (germline): MNHEY, SVGAGI. With 7 bases removed from V and 10 bases from J, the gap between germline ends came to 23 bases. The CDR3 loop spans 16 amino acids. This chain's CDR3 is CASKLFTQNLGSPLHF. The CDR3 bases are TGTGCCAGCAAATTATTTACACAAAACCTGGGGTCACCCCTCCACTTT.

This clonotype was detected only a few times. V and J are TRBV6-2 or TRBV6-3 and TRBJ2-2; 8 bases line up with TRBD1. This CDR3 is built from 16 residues. The V and J ends lost 4 bases and 4 bases, in that order; junction bases with no gene match: 8. Looked up from germline, CDR1 is MNHEY and CDR2 is SVGEGT. CDR3 nucleotides: TGTGCCAGCAGTTTTTGGGACAGGACGGGCACCGGGGAGCTGTTTTTT. Protein: CASSFWDRTGTGELFF.

This chain links TRBV4-2 with TRBJ1-2, with D tentatively TRBD1 (6 bases). The CDR3 has 15 amino acids. V lost 1 base to trimming and J lost 4 bases, with 13 bases between them. Germline lookup yields CDR1 LGHNA and CDR2 YNFKEQ. The CDR3 is CASSQVLGAGYGYTF. The CDR3 DNA reads TGTGCCAGCAGCCAAGTTTTGGGGGCAGGCTATGGCTACACCTTC.

This chain links TRBV12-3 or TRBV12-4 with TRBJ2-5, with D perhaps matching TRBD1 (6 bases). The CDR3 consists of 12 residues. V was pared by 1 base and J by 12 bases, with 12 bases between. As DNA, the CDR3 is TGTGCCAGCAGTTTAGGGGTCAGGGGCGAGTACTTC. The encoded protein is CASSLGVRGEYF.

CDR3 loop: CASSNRDRGGRGNEQFF. CDR3 sequence (DNA): TGTGCCAGCAGTAACCGGGACAGGGGTGGAAGGGGCAATGAGCAGTTCTTC. This chain connects TRBV6-5 to TRBJ2-1, with 10 bases identical to TRBD1. The CDR3 spans 17 residues. In germline, CDR1 is MNHEY, CDR2 SVGAGI. Losses at the gene ends were 5 bases for V and 6 bases for J; bases not matched to a gene: 13.

The chain couples TRBV14 to TRBJ2-2; 11 nucleotides line up with TRBD2. The CDR3 length is 18 residues. Germline V lookup: CDR1 SGHDN, CDR2 FVKESK. J lost 6 bases, V lost 0 bases, and 9 bases had no gene match. The CDR3 reads CASSQEGRLAGIAGELFF. The CDR3 DNA follows: TGTGCCAGCAGCCAAGAAGGAAGACTAGCGGGAATCGCCGGGGAGCTGTTTTTT.

There are many counts of this clonotype. V usage is TRBV12-3 or TRBV12-4 and J usage is TRBJ2-5; TRBD2 is a possible D gene (5 bases). Trimming took 6 bases from V and 2 from J, leaving 13 bases between them. This CDR3 spans 14 amino acids. CDR3 sequence reads: CASSPPGSQETQYF. CDR3 nucleotides: TGTGCCAGCAGCCCACCGGGGTCGCAAGAGACCCAGTACTTC.

Here the CDR3 reads CAGRTGGLYEQYF. The DNA for the CDR3 is TGTGCCGGTAGGACAGGGGGTCTCTACGAGCAGTACTTC. The chain links TRBV30 to TRBJ2-5, with 10 positions matching TRBD1. The last part of the DNA fits TRBJ2-7 better; the J call may be wrong. Germline V lookup: CDR1 GTSNPN, CDR2 SVGIG (reference sequence). This CDR3 contains 13 residues.

The V call is TRBV20-1, the J call TRBJ1-2; unclear D gene. The V end was cut by 6 bases, the J end by 2 bases, with 22 bases between. The CDR3 covers 16 residues. CDR1 is DFQATT, CDR2 SNEGSKA, per germline (reference sequence). The CDR3 spells CSAIPLSDRWNYGYTF. CDR3 bases: TGCAGTGCCATCCCCCTAAGTGATCGATGGAACTATGGCTACACCTTC.

J is TRBJ1-6 and V is TRBV10-3, with a possible D match to TRBD1 (5 bases). Germline V CDR1 and CDR2: ENHRY, SYGVKD. The CDR3 runs to 14 residues. V shed 6 bases and J shed 14 bases, with 20 bases lying between them. For the CDR3, the DNA is TGTGCCATCAGAACAGAGGGCGCCGAAGGGGCCCTCCACTTT. Translating gives CAIRTEGAEGALHF.

The J gene is TRBJ2-5, the V gene TRBV30; D unclear. The length of the CDR3 is 11 residues. CDR1 is GTSNPN and CDR2 is SVGIG in the germline V gene (reference sequence). V lost 0 bases and J lost 11, with 10 bases in between. CDR3 region: CAWSVRQEQYF. DNA of the CDR3: TGTGCCTGGAGTGTACGACAAGAGCAGTACTTC.

This clonotype turned up a few times. This chain uses TRBV5-1 with TRBJ2-1; tentatively, D is TRBD1 or TRBD2 (6 bases each). V was clipped by 3 bases and J by 9 bases, with 13 bases between them. CDR3 length equals 13 residues. CDR1 and CDR2 (germline): SGHRS, YFSETQ. CDR3 residues: CASSWGAGAEQFF. In nucleotides, the CDR3 is TGCGCCAGCAGCTGGGGGGCTGGGGCTGAGCAGTTCTTC.

The chain has TRBV5-4 and TRBJ2-2, with a possible D match to TRBD2 (6 bases). This CDR3 contains 16 residues. Germline CDR1 SGHNT, CDR2 YYREEE (reference sequence). V lost 6 bases, J lost 0 bases, and 15 bases lay in between. For the CDR3, the DNA is TGTGCCAGCACCTTCGGGGCGGGGTCGAACACCGGGGAGCTGTTTTTT. Translating it yields CASTFGAGSNTGELFF.

The chain links TRBV3-1 to TRBJ2-3, with unresolved D. Germline assignment: CDR1 LGHDT and CDR2 YNNKEL (reference sequence). Trimming stripped 4 bases from V and 6 bases from J, with 14 bases between. CDR3 length: 14 residues. The CDR3 sequence is CASSPDASGDTQYF. Written as DNA, the CDR3 is TGTGCCAGCAGCCCTGACGCAAGTGGGGATACGCAGTATTTT.

This chain links TRBV29-1 with TRBJ1-2; the match to TRBD1 covers 7 bases. V was clipped by 5 bases and J by 3 bases; unmatched bases: 9. CDR3 size: 14 residues. The germline V gene encodes CDR1 SQVTM and CDR2 ANQGSEA. For the CDR3, the DNA is TGCAGCGTTCCCGGTGGCACAGGGGACTATGGCTACACCTTC. The encoded protein is CSVPGGTGDYGYTF.

There are a few counts of this clonotype. This chain links TRBV4-1 with TRBJ2-7; 9 bases fit TRBD2. CDR1 is MGHRA, CDR2 YSYEKL, per germline. Trimming cost V 3 bases and J 4 bases; bases outside gene matches: 10. The CDR3 runs 16 residues. CDR3 in DNA: TGCGCCAGCAGCCACCCTCCGCTAGCGGGGAAGTACGAGCAGTACTTC. Its translation: CASSHPPLAGKYEQYF.

The gene calls are TRBV7-9 and TRBJ2-1; 8 bases agree with TRBD2. CDR3 size: 14 residues. The V gene's germline CDR1 is SEHNR and CDR2 FQNEAQ (reference sequence). The junction had 3 bases not matched to a gene; V was cut back by 2 bases and J by 6 bases. In DNA, the CDR3 is TGTGCCAGCAGCTTAATGACTAGCGCCAATGAGCAGTTCTTC. Translating gives CASSLMTSANEQFF.

The DNA for the CDR3 is TGTGCCAGTTCAACAGCCGGAGTTGAAGCTTTCTTT. It yields the protein CASSTAGVEAFF. The chain employs TRBV19 and TRBJ1-1; D is unresolved. This CDR3 spans 12 amino acids. Germline values: CDR1 LNHDA, CDR2 SQIVND (reference sequence). With 8 bases removed from V and 7 bases from J, the gap between germline ends came to 14 bases.

The chain carries TRBV7-2 and TRBJ2-7; the D is unclear. V shed 1 base and J shed 1 base, with 8 bases lying between them. The CDR3 has 14 residues. The germline CDR1 and CDR2 sequences are SGHTA and FQGNSA. The CDR3 reads CASSLGFISYEQYF. The CDR3 region has the DNA TGTGCCAGCAGCTTAGGATTTATTTCCTACGAGCAGTACTTC.

This clonotype appeared a few times. The rearrangement joins TRBV20-1 to TRBJ2-3, with 11 bases matching TRBD2. J gave up 0 bases and V 3 bases, and 8 bases lay outside the gene matches. CDR3 length equals 17 residues. The germline V gene has CDR1 DFQATT and CDR2 SNEGSKA (reference sequence). This CDR3 is CSASRASGGTSTDTQYF. In DNA form, the CDR3 reads TGCAGTGCTAGTCGTGCTAGCGGGGGGACTAGCACAGATACGCAGTATTTT.